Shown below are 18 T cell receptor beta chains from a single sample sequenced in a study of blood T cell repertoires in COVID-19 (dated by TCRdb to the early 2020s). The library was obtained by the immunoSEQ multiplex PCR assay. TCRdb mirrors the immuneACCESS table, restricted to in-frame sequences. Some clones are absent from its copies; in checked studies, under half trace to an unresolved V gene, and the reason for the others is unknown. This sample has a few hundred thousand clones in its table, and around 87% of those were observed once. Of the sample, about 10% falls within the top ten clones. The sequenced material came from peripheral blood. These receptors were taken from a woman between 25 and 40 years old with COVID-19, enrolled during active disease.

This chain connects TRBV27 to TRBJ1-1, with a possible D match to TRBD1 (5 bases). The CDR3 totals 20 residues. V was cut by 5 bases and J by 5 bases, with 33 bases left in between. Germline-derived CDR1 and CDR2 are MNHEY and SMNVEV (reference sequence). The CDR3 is CASSAQTATTIVIIWTEAFF. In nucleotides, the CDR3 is TGTGCCAGCAGTGCACAGACAGCCACGACAATAGTTATAATCTGGACTGAAGCTTTCTTT.

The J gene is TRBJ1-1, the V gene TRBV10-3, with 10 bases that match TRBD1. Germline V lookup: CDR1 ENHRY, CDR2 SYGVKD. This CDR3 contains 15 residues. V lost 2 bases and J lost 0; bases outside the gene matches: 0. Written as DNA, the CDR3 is TGTGCCATCAGTGAGGGGACAGGGGTGAACACTGAAGCTTTCTTT. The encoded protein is CAISEGTGVNTEAFF.

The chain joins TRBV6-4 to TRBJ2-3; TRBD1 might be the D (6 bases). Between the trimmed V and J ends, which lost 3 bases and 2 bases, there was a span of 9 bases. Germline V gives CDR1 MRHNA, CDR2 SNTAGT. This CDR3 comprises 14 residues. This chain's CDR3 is CASSEGQNTDTQYF. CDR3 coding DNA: TGTGCCAGCAGTGAGGGACAAAACACAGATACGCAGTATTTT.

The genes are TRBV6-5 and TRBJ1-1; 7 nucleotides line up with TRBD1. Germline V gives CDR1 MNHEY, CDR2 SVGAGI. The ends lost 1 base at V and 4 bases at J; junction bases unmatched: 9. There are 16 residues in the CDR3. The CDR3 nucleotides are TGTGCCAGCAGTTACTTCACAGGGGCGGTGAGCACTGAAGCTTTCTTT. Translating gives CASSYFTGAVSTEAFF.

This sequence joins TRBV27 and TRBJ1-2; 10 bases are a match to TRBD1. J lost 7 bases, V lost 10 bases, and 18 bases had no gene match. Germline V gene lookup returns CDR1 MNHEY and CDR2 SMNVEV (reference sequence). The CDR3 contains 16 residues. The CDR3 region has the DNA TGTGCCACCCGAGATGAACGGGACAGGGGCCTTCGTGGCTACACCTTC. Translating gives CATRDERDRGLRGYTF.

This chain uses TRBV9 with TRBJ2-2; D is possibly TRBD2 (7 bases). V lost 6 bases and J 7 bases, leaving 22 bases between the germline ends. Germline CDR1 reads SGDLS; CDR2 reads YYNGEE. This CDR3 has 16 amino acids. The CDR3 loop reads CASTWGAGAAGGELFF. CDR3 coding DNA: TGTGCCAGCACATGGGGGGCGGGAGCTGCAGGCGGGGAGCTGTTTTTT.

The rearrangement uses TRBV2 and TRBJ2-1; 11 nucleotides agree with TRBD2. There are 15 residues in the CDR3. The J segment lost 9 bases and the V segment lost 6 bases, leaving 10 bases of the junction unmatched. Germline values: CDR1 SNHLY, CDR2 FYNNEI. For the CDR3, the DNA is TGTGCCAGCAGGGACCTAGCGGGAGGCGGGGCTGAGCAGTTCTTC. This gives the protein CASRDLAGGGAEQFF.

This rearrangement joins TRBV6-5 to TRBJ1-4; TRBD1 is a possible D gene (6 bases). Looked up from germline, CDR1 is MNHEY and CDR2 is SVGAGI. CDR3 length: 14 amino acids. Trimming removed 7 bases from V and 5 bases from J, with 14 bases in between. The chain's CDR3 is CASTRTVKNEKLFF. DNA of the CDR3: TGTGCCAGCACCCGGACAGTTAAGAATGAAAAACTGTTTTTT.

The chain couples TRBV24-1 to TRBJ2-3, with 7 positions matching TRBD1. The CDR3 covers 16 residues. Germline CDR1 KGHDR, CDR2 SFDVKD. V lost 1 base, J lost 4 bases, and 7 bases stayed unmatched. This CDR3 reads CATSDLSTGQPDTQYF. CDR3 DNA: TGTGCCACCAGTGATTTATCGACAGGGCAGCCAGATACGCAGTATTTT.

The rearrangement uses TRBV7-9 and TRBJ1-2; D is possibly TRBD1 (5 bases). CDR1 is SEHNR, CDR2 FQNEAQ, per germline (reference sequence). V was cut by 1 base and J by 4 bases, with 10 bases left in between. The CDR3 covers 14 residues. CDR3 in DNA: TGTGCCAGCAGCTTAGGCGGGGGGTTCTATGGCTACACCTTC. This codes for CASSLGGGFYGYTF.

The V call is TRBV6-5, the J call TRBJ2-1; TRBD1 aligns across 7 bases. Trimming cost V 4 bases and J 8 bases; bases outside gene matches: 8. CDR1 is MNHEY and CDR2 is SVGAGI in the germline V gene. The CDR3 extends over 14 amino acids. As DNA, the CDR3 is TGTGCCAGCAGTTCTAGTGACAGGGTCGATGAGCAGTTCTTC. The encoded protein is CASSSSDRVDEQFF.

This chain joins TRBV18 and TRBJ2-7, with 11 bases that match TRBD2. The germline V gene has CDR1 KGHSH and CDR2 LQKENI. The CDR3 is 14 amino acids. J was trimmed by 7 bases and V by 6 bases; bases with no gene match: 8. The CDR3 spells CASSHPGLAGEQYF. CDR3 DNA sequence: TGTGCCAGCTCGCATCCCGGACTAGCGGGTGAGCAGTACTTC.

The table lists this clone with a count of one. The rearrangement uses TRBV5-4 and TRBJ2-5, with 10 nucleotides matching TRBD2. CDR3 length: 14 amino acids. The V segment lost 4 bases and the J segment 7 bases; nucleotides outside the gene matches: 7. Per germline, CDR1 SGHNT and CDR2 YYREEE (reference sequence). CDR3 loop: CASSARTSGVTQYF. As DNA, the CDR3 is TGTGCCAGCAGCGCCAGGACTAGCGGTGTGACCCAGTACTTC.

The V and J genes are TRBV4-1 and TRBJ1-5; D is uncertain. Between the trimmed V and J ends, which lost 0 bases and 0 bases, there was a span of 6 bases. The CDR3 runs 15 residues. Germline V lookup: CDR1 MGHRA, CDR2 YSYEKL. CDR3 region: CASSQDRFSNQPQHF. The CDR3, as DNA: TGCGCCAGCAGCCAAGACAGGTTTAGCAATCAGCCCCAGCATTTT.

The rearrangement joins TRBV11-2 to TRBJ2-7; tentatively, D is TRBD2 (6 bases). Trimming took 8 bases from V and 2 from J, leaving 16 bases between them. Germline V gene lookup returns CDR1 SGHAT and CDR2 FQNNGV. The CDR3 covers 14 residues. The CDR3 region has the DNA TGTGCCAGCTCCTTCGGGGCGGGAACCTACGAGCAGTACTTC. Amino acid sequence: CASSFGAGTYEQYF.

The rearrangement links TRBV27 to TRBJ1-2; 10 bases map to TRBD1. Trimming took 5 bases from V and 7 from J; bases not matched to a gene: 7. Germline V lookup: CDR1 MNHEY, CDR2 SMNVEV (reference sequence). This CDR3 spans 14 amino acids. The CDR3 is CASSPTGGGRGYTF. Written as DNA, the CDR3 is TGTGCCAGCAGTCCGACAGGGGGCGGTCGTGGCTACACCTTC.

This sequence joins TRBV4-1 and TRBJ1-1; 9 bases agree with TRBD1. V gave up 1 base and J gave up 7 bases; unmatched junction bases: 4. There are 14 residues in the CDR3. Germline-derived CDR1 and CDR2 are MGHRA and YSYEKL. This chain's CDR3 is CASSQVGTGLEAFF. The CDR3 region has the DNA TGCGCCAGCAGCCAAGTCGGGACAGGGCTTGAAGCTTTCTTT.

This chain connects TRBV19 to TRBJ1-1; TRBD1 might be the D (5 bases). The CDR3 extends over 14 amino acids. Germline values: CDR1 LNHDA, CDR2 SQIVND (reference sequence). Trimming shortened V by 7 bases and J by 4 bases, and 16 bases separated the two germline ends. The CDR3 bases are TGTGCCAGTATTGAAGGGCCCACAGGCACTGAAGCTTTCTTT. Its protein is CASIEGPTGTEAFF.